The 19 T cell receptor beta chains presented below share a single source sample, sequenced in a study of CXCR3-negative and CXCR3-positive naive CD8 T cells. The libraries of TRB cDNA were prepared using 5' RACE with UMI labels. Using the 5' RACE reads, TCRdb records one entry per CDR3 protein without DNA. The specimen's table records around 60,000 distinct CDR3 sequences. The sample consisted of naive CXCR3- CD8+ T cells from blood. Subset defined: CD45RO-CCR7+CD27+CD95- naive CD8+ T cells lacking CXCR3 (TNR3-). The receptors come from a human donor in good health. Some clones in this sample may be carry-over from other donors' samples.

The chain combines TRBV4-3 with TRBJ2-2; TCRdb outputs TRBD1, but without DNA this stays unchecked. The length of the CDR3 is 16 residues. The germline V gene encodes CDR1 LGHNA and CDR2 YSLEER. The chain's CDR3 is CASSQESGQEVGELFF.

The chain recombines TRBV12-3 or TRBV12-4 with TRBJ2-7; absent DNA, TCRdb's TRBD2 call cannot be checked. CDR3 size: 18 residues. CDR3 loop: CASSLPGQPGLADYEQYF.

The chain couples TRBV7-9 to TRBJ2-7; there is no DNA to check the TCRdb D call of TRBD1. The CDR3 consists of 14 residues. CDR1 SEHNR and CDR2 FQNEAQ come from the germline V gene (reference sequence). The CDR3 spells CASSLGDRSYEQYF.

Here the CDR3 reads CASSHPGTGMYEQYF. The gene calls are TRBV4-3 and TRBJ2-7; TCRdb returns TRBD1, unconfirmable since there is no DNA. CDR1 and CDR2 from the germline V gene are LGHNA and YSLEER. The CDR3 loop spans 15 amino acids.

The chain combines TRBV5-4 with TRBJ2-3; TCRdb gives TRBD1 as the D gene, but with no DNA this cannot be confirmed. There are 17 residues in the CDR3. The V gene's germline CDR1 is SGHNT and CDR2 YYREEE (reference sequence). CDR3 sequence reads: CASSLGRQGPTTDTQYF.

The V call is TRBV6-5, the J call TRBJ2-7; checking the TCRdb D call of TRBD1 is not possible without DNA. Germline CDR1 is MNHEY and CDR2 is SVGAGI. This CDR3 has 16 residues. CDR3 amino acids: CASSYDLGQGVCEQYF.

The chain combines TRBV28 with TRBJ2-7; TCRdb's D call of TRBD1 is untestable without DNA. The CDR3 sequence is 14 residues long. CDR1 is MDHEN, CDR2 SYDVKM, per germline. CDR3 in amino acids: CATTTQDRGYEQYF.

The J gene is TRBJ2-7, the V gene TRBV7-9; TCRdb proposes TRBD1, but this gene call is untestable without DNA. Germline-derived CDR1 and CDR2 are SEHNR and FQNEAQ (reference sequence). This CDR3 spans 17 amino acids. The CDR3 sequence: CASSLGVDSPSSYEQYF.

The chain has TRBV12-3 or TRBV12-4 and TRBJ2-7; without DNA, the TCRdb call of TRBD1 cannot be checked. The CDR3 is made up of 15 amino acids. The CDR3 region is CASSSRQGVPYEQYF.

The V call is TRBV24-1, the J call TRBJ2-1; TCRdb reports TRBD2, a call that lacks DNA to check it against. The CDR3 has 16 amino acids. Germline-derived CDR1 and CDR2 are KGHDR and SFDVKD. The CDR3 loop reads CATSELAGGYPDEQFF.

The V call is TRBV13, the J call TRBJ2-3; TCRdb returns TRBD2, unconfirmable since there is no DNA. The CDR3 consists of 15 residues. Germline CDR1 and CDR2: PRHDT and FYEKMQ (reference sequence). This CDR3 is CASSLISLPSDTQYF. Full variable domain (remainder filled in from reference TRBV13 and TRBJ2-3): AAGVIQSPRHLIKEKRETATLKCYPIPRHDTVYWYQQGPGQDPQFLISFYEKMQSDKGSIPDRFSAQQFSDYHSELNMSSLELGDSALYFCASSLISLPSDTQYFGPGTRLTVL.

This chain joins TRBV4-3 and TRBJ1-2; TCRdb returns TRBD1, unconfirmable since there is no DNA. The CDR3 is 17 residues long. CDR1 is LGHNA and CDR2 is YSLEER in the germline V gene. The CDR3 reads CASSQDIGGGDFRGYTF.

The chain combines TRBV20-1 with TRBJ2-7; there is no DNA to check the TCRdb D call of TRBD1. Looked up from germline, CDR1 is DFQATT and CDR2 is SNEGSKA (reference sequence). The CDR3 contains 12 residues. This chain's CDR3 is CSAYGQSYEQYF.

CDR3: CSVEAGDYEQYF. This chain connects TRBV29-1 to TRBJ2-7; TCRdb picks TRBD1, but there is no DNA to check that call. Germline V gene data show CDR1 as SQVTM and CDR2 as ANQGSEA. The CDR3 has 12 residues.

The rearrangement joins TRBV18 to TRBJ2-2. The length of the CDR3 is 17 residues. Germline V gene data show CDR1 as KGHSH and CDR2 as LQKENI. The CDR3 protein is CASSPTVVAGPTVELFF.

CDR3 sequence reads: CSAREVRDTEAFF. The V call is TRBV20-1, the J call TRBJ1-1. Germline V CDR1 and CDR2: DFQATT, SNEGSKA (reference sequence). The CDR3 is made up of 13 amino acids.

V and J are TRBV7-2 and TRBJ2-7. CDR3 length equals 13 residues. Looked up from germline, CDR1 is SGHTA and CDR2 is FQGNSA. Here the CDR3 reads CASSLGAHYEQYF.

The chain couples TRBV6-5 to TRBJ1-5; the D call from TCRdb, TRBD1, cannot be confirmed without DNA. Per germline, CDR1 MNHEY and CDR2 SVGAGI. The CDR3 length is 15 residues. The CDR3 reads CASSYTGQDNQPQHF.

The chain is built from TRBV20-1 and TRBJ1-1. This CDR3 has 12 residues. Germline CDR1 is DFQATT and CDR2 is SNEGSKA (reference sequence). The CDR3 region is CSARDGNTEAFF.